This T cell receptor beta chain was identified in a study of molecular identifiers for immune sequencing clone quantification. This clonotype was seen at least ten times. Germline V gives CDR1 ENHRY, CDR2 SYGVKD. The V end lost 6 bases, the J end lost 3 bases, and 9 bases lay between the germline ends. The CDR3 covers 12 residues. TCRdb reprocessed the PCR reads with MiXCR, giving one entry per CDR3 protein. Here the sample spans around 460,000 distinct CDR3 sequences, roughly 24% being singletons. What was sequenced was naive CD8+ T cells from blood, with Jurkat cell RNA spiked in. Subset noted: FACS-sorted CD8+CD4-CCR7+CD45RA+ naive T cells. This chain connects TRBV10-3 to TRBJ2-7; D gene ambiguous. This clonotype was obtained from a human donor in good health. Some libraries in this study had Jurkat cell RNA spiked in. The CDR3 here is CAIRDFYYEQYF. The CDR3 bases are TGTGCCATCAGGGATTTCTACTACGAGCAGTACTTC.